The 25 T cell receptor beta chains below come from one sample, sequenced in a study of beta chain features in type 1 diabetes. Expressed TCRB transcripts were sequenced, since all the RNA that had been isolated was reverse transcribed. TCRdb's table, derived via immunoSEQ multiplex PCR, lists solely in-frame clones and lacks some. The sample includes about 230,000 clones, roughly 9.6% of them seen just once. Sequencing was done on a sample of naive CD4+ T cells from blood. The receptors come from a young woman in good health.

V is TRBV19 and J is TRBJ2-7; 7 nucleotides agree with TRBD2. V lost 4 bases and J lost 7; bases outside the gene matches: 16. Germline CDR1 and CDR2: LNHDA and SQIVND (reference sequence). CDR3 length equals 16 residues. CDR3: CASSTPFGAGLGEQYF. CDR3 DNA: TGTGCCAGTAGTACCCCTTTTGGAGCGGGATTGGGTGAGCAGTACTTC.

This clone was counted between two and nine times. This chain joins TRBV7-2 and TRBJ1-1; 10 nucleotides align to TRBD1. The CDR3 has 15 amino acids. CDR1 and CDR2 from the germline V gene are SGHTA and FQGNSA. The ends lost 1 base at V and 5 bases at J; junction bases unmatched: 4. The CDR3 DNA sequence: TGTGCCAGCAGCTTAGGAGGGACAGGGGTGACTGAAGCTTTCTTT. This codes for CASSLGGTGVTEAFF.

The chain employs TRBV21-1 and TRBJ1-2; no check of the table's D call, TRBD1, against the DNA was made. TRBV21-1 is labeled a pseudogene. This CDR3 comprises 14 residues. CDR3 nucleotides: TGTGCCAGCAGCAACCGGGACAGGGGGGATGGCTACACCTTC. This codes for CASSNRDRGDGYTF.

The V call is TRBV5-6, the J call TRBJ1-4, with D hard to call. Germline CDR1 SGHDT, CDR2 YYEEEE. This CDR3 region has 14 residues. V was shortened by 1 base and J by 5 bases, with 9 bases between the two germline ends. CDR3 protein: CASSLLAENEKLFF. In DNA form, the CDR3 reads TGTGCCAGCAGCTTGCTGGCTGAAAATGAAAAACTGTTTTTT.

The chain joins TRBV7-9 to TRBJ2-7, with 9 bases that match TRBD1. From germline, CDR1 is SEHNR and CDR2 FQNEAQ (reference sequence). The ends lost 3 bases at V and 6 bases at J; junction bases unmatched: 6. The CDR3 totals 14 residues. This chain's CDR3 is CASSLGTGIGEQYF. The CDR3 nucleotides read TGTGCCAGCAGCTTGGGGACAGGGATCGGCGAGCAGTACTTC.

The chain joins TRBV9 to TRBJ2-5; tentatively, D is TRBD2 (5 bases). Gene TRBJ2-7 matches the end of the DNA better, so the J call may be wrong. The CDR3 extends over 13 amino acids. Germline values: CDR1 SGDLS, CDR2 YYNGEE. CDR3 sequence: CASSPRGKYEQYF. In DNA, the CDR3 is TGTGCCAGCAGCCCGAGAGGGAAGTACGAGCAGTACTTC.

This chain links TRBV7-8 with TRBJ1-5, with 8 bases aligning to TRBD1. The germline V gene has CDR1 SGHVS and CDR2 FQNEAQ. The V and J ends lost 5 bases and 6 bases, in that order; junction bases with no gene match: 9. This CDR3 has 15 amino acids. CDR3 sequence: CASSTGQGSFQPQHF. The DNA of the CDR3 is TGTGCCAGCAGCACCGGACAGGGTTCGTTTCAGCCCCAGCATTTT.

The chain carries TRBV11-3 and TRBJ2-1; 15 bases are shared with TRBD2. The CDR3 runs 17 residues. With V trimmed by 0 bases and J by 4 bases, 1 base remained unmatched. The germline CDR1 and CDR2 sequences are SGHNT and YENEEA. In DNA form, the CDR3 reads TGTGCCAGCAGCTTAGAGGGGACTAGCGGGGGGTACAATGAGCAGTTCTTC. It specifies CASSLEGTSGGYNEQFF.

The genes are TRBV14 and TRBJ1-1; 9 bases line up with TRBD1. After removal of 3 bases from V and 6 bases from J, the junction contained 2 bases not matched to a gene. Germline assignment: CDR1 SGHDN and CDR2 FVKESK. This CDR3 spans 13 amino acids. The DNA for the CDR3 is TGTGCCAGCAGCCAGAGACAGGGGGCTGAAGCTTTCTTT. As protein: CASSQRQGAEAFF.

This clone was detected only a few times. The chain combines TRBV29-1 with TRBJ2-3, with 7 bases aligning to TRBD1. J gave up 4 bases and V 7 bases, and 5 bases lay outside the gene matches. This CDR3 has 12 amino acids. The germline CDR1 and CDR2 sequences are SQVTM and ANQGSEA. CDR3 loop: CSGTGRSDTQYF. The CDR3, as DNA: TGCAGCGGGACAGGTCGGTCAGATACGCAGTATTTT.

There are a few counts of this clone. This rearrangement joins TRBV30 to TRBJ1-5; 7 bases map to TRBD1. This CDR3 region has 14 residues. Looked up from germline, CDR1 is GTSNPN and CDR2 is SVGIG (reference sequence). V gave up 2 bases and J gave up 7 bases; unmatched junction bases: 8. CDR3 nucleotide sequence: TGTGCCTGGAGTCTGGGACAGCCCAGACAGCCCCAGCATTTT. Residues: CAWSLGQPRQPQHF.

The genes are TRBV5-1 and TRBJ1-1; D possibly corresponds to TRBD1 (5 bases). Trimming left V 4 bases short and J 1 base short, with 8 bases between. The CDR3 runs to 13 residues. Germline CDR1 is SGHRS and CDR2 is YFSETQ. CDR3 sequence reads: CASSPGQNTEAFF. The CDR3 nucleotides are TGCGCCAGCAGCCCCGGACAGAACACTGAAGCTTTCTTT.

The gene calls are TRBV2 and TRBJ1-2; D is unclear. Deletions cut 4 bases from V and 6 bases from J, with 21 bases between. CDR3 length equals 16 residues. Germline V CDR1 and CDR2: SNHLY, FYNNEI. Written as DNA, the CDR3 is TGTGCCAGCAGTGTTTCCCCTCGCGGGCTTCTCAATGGCTACACCTTC. As protein: CASSVSPRGLLNGYTF.

This clone was detected a few times. V and J are TRBV7-2 and TRBJ2-2, with 14 positions matching TRBD2. The CDR3 consists of 17 residues. After removal of 4 bases from V and 7 bases from J, the junction contained 8 bases not matched to a gene. Per the germline V gene, CDR1 is SGHTA and CDR2 is FQGNSA. The CDR3 protein is CASSSGLAGVVVGELFF. As DNA, the CDR3 is TGTGCCAGCAGCTCGGGACTAGCGGGAGTTGTCGTCGGGGAGCTGTTTTTT.

V is TRBV5-4 and J is TRBJ2-3; TRBD2 aligns across 11 bases. The CDR3 is made up of 17 amino acids. J gave up 4 bases and V 3 bases, and 10 bases lay outside the gene matches. CDR1 is SGHNT and CDR2 is YYREEE in the germline V gene (reference sequence). For the CDR3, the DNA is TGTGCCAGCAGCTGGACTAGCGGGCGGAACCTGGCAGATACGCAGTATTTT. Translation gives CASSWTSGRNLADTQYF.

The chain links TRBV2 to TRBJ1-2, with a weak D call TRBD1 (5 bases). The CDR3 is 14 amino acids. Germline values: CDR1 SNHLY, CDR2 FYNNEI. The V gene lost 6 bases and the J gene lost 2 bases, with 13 bases spanning the gap. The CDR3 protein is CASRETGHNYGYTF. DNA of the CDR3: TGTGCCAGCAGGGAAACCGGACACAACTATGGCTACACCTTC.

The chain combines TRBV11-2 with TRBJ1-2; a possible D gene is TRBD1 (6 bases). The germline V gene has CDR1 SGHAT and CDR2 FQNNGV. The CDR3 length is 12 residues. Trimming pared 5 bases from V and 8 bases from J, leaving 12 bases between. The CDR3 region is CASSLQGQGYTF. CDR3 in DNA: TGTGCCAGCAGCCTCCAGGGGCAAGGCTACACCTTC. The complete variable domain, with remaining parts taken from reference TRBV11-2 and TRBJ1-2, reads EAGVAQSPRYKIIEKRQSVAFWCNPISGHATLYWYQQILGQGPKLLIQFQNNGVVDDSQLPKDRFSAERLKGVDSTLKIQPAKLEDSAVYLCASSLQGQGYTFGSGTRLTVV.

The chain joins TRBV18 to TRBJ2-5; 7 nucleotides match TRBD1. The germline V gene encodes CDR1 KGHSH and CDR2 LQKENI. This CDR3 is 16 amino acids long. With V trimmed by 6 bases and J by 4 bases, 14 bases remained unmatched. The CDR3 is CASSPNAKGAGETQYF. In nucleotides, the CDR3 is TGTGCCAGCTCCCCGAATGCAAAGGGGGCCGGAGAGACCCAGTACTTC.

The chain combines TRBV5-1 with TRBJ1-2; D ambiguous. With 1 base removed from V and 4 bases from J, the gap between germline ends came to 11 bases. Germline V gene sequence: CDR1 SGHRS, CDR2 YFSETQ. This CDR3 has 14 amino acids. The DNA of the CDR3 is TGCGCCAGCAGCTTGTATTCGGGGTCCTATGGCTACACCTTC. It translates to CASSLYSGSYGYTF.

The chain's CDR3 is CASSVVTDNYGYTF. The CDR3 DNA reads TGTGCCAGCAGCGTAGTGACAGACAACTATGGCTACACCTTC. The V and J genes are TRBV9 and TRBJ1-2, with D perhaps matching TRBD1 (5 bases). The germline V gene has CDR1 SGDLS and CDR2 YYNGEE. This CDR3 has 14 residues. Trimming removed 0 bases from V and 2 bases from J, with 8 bases in between.

J is TRBJ1-5 and V is TRBV6-1, with a tentative D call TRBD1 (5 bases). Per the germline V gene, CDR1 is MNHNS and CDR2 is SASEGT. V lost 0 bases, J lost 4 bases, and 10 bases lay in between. The CDR3 is made up of 15 amino acids. CDR3 coding DNA: TGTGCCAGCAGTGAAGCTGCAGGGTCTAATCAGCCCCAGCATTTT. Its protein is CASSEAAGSNQPQHF.

The V and J genes are TRBV27 and TRBJ2-1; 10 positions agree with TRBD1. CDR3 length equals 15 residues. Trimming removed 6 bases from V and 6 bases from J; junction bases left unmatched: 8. Germline CDR1 reads MNHEY; CDR2 reads SMNVEV (reference sequence). This chain's CDR3 is CASRAQGTGVNEQFF. CDR3 nucleotides: TGTGCCAGCAGGGCTCAAGGGACAGGGGTCAATGAGCAGTTCTTC.

This clone has only a few counts. The CDR3 loop reads CASSRPQGRYEQYF. The CDR3 DNA reads TGTGCCAGCAGCCGGCCACAGGGGAGGTACGAGCAGTACTTC. V gene TRBV28 combines with J gene TRBJ2-7, with D maybe TRBD1 (7 bases). Germline V CDR1 and CDR2: MDHEN, SYDVKM. CDR3 size: 14 residues. V was pared by 6 bases and J by 4 bases, with 16 bases between.

The chain couples TRBV11-2 to TRBJ1-2, with 7 bases fitting TRBD1. In germline, CDR1 is SGHAT, CDR2 FQNNGV. The CDR3 is 17 amino acids. V gave up 4 bases and J gave up 5 bases; unmatched junction bases: 16. The CDR3 bases are TGTGCCAGCAGCTCCGTTAAAAGTCGACAGGGTGGTTATGGCTACACCTTC. Its translation is CASSSVKSRQGGYGYTF.

The chain has TRBV9 and TRBJ1-2; D perhaps matches TRBD1 (6 bases). Germline assignment: CDR1 SGDLS and CDR2 YYNGEE. This CDR3 has 14 amino acids. V lost 3 bases to trimming and J lost 3 bases, with 12 bases between them. CDR3 amino acids: CASSASGEYYGYTF. DNA for the CDR3: TGTGCCAGCAGCGCCTCAGGGGAATACTATGGCTACACCTTC. Full variable domain (missing parts from reference TRBV9 and TRBJ1-2): DSGVTQTPKHLITATGQRVTLRCSPRSGDLSVYWYQQSLDQGLQFLIQYYNGEERAKGNILERFSAQQFPDLHSELNLSSLELGDSALYFCASSASGEYYGYTFGSGTRLTVV.